This TCR beta chain was identified during a study of OX40 agonist ivuxolimab in advanced cancers. Study as a whole: The study treated patients with ivuxolimab, an agonistic anti-OX40 (CD134) antibody. Dose-escalation patients' cancers were hepatocellular carcinoma, melanoma, renal cell or head and neck cancer. Three patients responded partially, comprising one with hepatocellular carcinoma and two with cutaneous melanoma.

This CDR3 is built from 13 residues. The V gene's germline CDR1 is SEHNR and CDR2 FQNEAQ (reference sequence). Trimming stripped 5 bases from V and 8 bases from J, with 12 bases between. Profiled with immunoSEQ multiplex PCR; TCRdb holds only in-frame clones, not every one. There are approximately 50,000 clones in the sample; about 93% occur only once, and approximately 20% lies in the top ten. The sequenced sample was CD4+ or CD8+ T cells sorted from blood, obtained in a trial of the OX40 agonist ivuxolimab. This chain connects TRBV7-9 to TRBJ1-4; D call uncertain. The clonotype originates from an adult with an advanced solid tumor such as melanoma, head and neck, liver or kidney cancer. The CDR3, as DNA: TGTGCCAGCAGCCCCCCTGGCGGCGAAAAACTGTTTTTT. Translation gives CASSPPGGEKLFF.